This T cell receptor (beta chain) was observed in a study of control samples from healthy donors and cancer patients. The method was immunoSEQ multiplex PCR; TCRdb's version includes in-frame clones alone and lacks a portion of them. The sample lists about 250,000 clones, more than 65% occurring once. J lost 8 bases, V lost 1 base, and 4 bases had no gene match. This CDR3 is built from 14 residues. CDR1 and CDR2 (germline): SGHTA, FQGNSA. This rearrangement joins TRBV7-2 to TRBJ1-2; 10 bases line up with TRBD1. The sequenced sample was PBMCs. The origin of this receptor is a woman in her sixties with lung cancer. CDR3 coding DNA: TGTGCCAGCAGCTTAGGGACAGGGGGAAACGGCTACACCTTC. This gives the protein CASSLGTGGNGYTF.